This TCR beta chain was retrieved from a study of regulatory dendritic cells for organ transplantation. Study-level results: Mature dendritic cells appeared to drive more memory CD8+ clonal expansion than regulatory ones. Memory T cells were less diverse than naive, with memory CD8+ most oligoclonal.

Germline V gene lookup returns CDR1 SNHLY and CDR2 FYNNEI. CDR3 length: 18 amino acids. Germline trimming cut 6 bases from V and 1 base from J; bases unmatched to any gene: 11. Clones were sequenced by immunoSEQ multiplex PCR, and TCRdb holds only the in-frame ones, with some missing. The data show around 3,500 clones, 50% to 70% seen once. Sorted subsets were CFSE-labeled and cultured about 5 days with allogeneic dendritic cells. FACS sorted CD4+ or CD8+ T cells into CD45RA+ naive and CD45RO+ memory. Points on this clone: Its antigen is undetermined.

The sequenced sample consisted of memory CD8+ T cells from blood cultured with dendritic cells. Subset given: CD45RO+ memory T cells. The source is a human donor in good health. The gene calls are TRBV2 and TRBJ2-4; 11 bases fit TRBD1. In nucleotides, the CDR3 is TGTGCCAGCAGGATGGACAGGGGGCCCGCTCGGGCCAAAAACATTCAGTACTTC. Translation gives CASRMDRGPARAKNIQYF.